This record looks at one T cell receptor (beta chain) sequence and its context. Its antigen is not identified. These data are taken from a study of T cell repertoires and HLA-DP antigens. Purity of the untouched CD4+ T cells was 95% to 98%. Trimming removed 2 bases from V and 4 bases from J, with 8 bases in between. This CDR3 has 13 amino acids. CDR1 is MNHNS, CDR2 SASEGT, per germline. Generated by immunoSEQ multiplex PCR, the TCRdb table keeps only in-frame clones and is missing some. The sample records roughly 120,000 clones, around 92% being singletons. Sequencing used CD4+ T cells from PBMCs. The chain uses TRBV6-1 and TRBJ1-2; D gene uncertain. The TCR comes from a woman between 18 and 29 years old in good health and CMV-seronegative. The CDR3 nucleotides read TGTGCCAGCAGTGAAAGGGTGGGCTATGGCTACACCTTC. This encodes CASSERVGYGYTF.